Shown below are 9 T cell receptor beta chains from a single sample sequenced in a study of T cell responses to AZD1222 COVID-19 vaccine (dated by TCRdb to about 2021). This sample's time point label indicates: baseline before first vaccination. This specimen's treatment or condition label, per the study, means: meningococcal conjugate vaccine given as trial control. Library preparation used the immunoSEQ multiplex PCR assay. What TCRdb holds here is the immuneACCESS table cut down to in-frame rearrangements. Part of the clones is not present; checked against another copy, under half of the missing clones reflect an unresolved V gene, and the others are unexplained. Counted in this sample were about 100,000 clones; approximately 90% of them appeared once. The ten largest account for roughly 3% of the sample. The specimen comprised peripheral blood, sampled on day 0 of MenACWY control vaccination. Receptors were obtained from an adult in good health.

This clone was detected only once. V is TRBV7-2 and J is TRBJ1-2, with a tentative D call TRBD1 (5 bases). The CDR3 loop spans 14 amino acids. Germline CDR1 is SGHTA and CDR2 is FQGNSA. Trimming removed 1 base from V and 8 bases from J, with 14 bases in between. The CDR3 is CASSLGGAGGGYTF. The CDR3 nucleotides read TGTGCCAGCAGCTTAGGGGGTGCGGGGGGGGGCTACACCTTC. The full variable domain, in which reference TRBV7-2 and TRBJ1-2 provide the parts outside the CDR3, is GAGVSQSPSNKVTEKGKDVELRCDPISGHTALYWYRQSLGQGLEFLIYFQGNSAPDKSGLPSDRFSAERTGGSVSTLTIQRTQQEDSAVYLCASSLGGAGGGYTFGSGTRLTVV.

The CDR3 spells CASRWTAYNEQFF. For the CDR3, the DNA is TGTGCCAGCAGGTGGACAGCTTACAATGAGCAGTTCTTC. The gene calls are TRBV6-5 and TRBJ2-1, with D maybe TRBD1 (6 bases). CDR1 is MNHEY and CDR2 is SVGAGI in the germline V gene. CDR3 length: 13 residues. Deletions cut 6 bases from V and 4 bases from J, with 10 bases between.

The chain carries TRBV10-3 and TRBJ2-3; 7 bases are shared with TRBD1. The CDR3 is 14 amino acids. Germline V CDR1 and CDR2: ENHRY, SYGVKD. CDR3 coding DNA: TGTGCTCACAGACAGGGCCTTTCAGCAGATACGCAGTATTTT. Translating it yields CAHRQGLSADTQYF.

For the CDR3, the DNA is TGTGCCTGGGTACCCAGGCGCCCGAATTCACCCCTCCACTTT. As protein: CAWVPRRPNSPLHF. The rearrangement uses TRBV30 and TRBJ1-6, with D hard to call. The CDR3 contains 14 residues. Germline V gene sequence: CDR1 GTSNPN, CDR2 SVGIG (reference sequence). V lost 5 bases and J 7 bases, leaving 15 bases between the germline ends.

This clone was seen once. At one of its ends the junction is not consistent with the germline gene, which may arise from a read error. The V gene is TRBV30, the J gene TRBJ2-5; 7 bases are a match to TRBD2. The germline gives CDR1 GTSNPN, CDR2 SVGIG (reference sequence). The CDR3 is 14 amino acids. The DNA of the CDR3 is TGTGCCGGGAGACCAGAATGGGGGGGAGAGACCCAGTACTTC. Translation: CAGRPEWGGETQYF.

This sequence joins TRBV5-4 and TRBJ2-7, with 9 bases aligning to TRBD1. The CDR3 length is 14 residues. V trimming: 0 bases; J trimming: 4 bases; junction bases outside the gene matches: 2. Per germline, CDR1 SGHNT and CDR2 YYREEE (reference sequence). In DNA form, the CDR3 reads TGTGCCAGCAGCTTGGAACAGGGGGCTTACGAGCAGTACTTC. This codes for CASSLEQGAYEQYF.

The rearrangement uses TRBV11-2 and TRBJ2-2; 8 bases fit TRBD1. Germline CDR1 and CDR2: SGHAT and FQNNGV. The CDR3 is 15 residues long. After removal of 5 bases from V and 2 bases from J, the junction contained 4 bases not matched to a gene. The CDR3 DNA follows: TGTGCCAGCAGCATCGGACAGGGAAACACCGGGGAGCTGTTTTTT. Translation gives CASSIGQGNTGELFF.

V gene TRBV11-1 combines with J gene TRBJ1-2, with D uncertain. Germline V gene sequence: CDR1 SGHAT, CDR2 FQDESV (reference sequence). With 1 base removed from V and 8 bases from J, the gap between germline ends came to 14 bases. There are 14 residues in the CDR3. The chain's CDR3 is CASSLDVRPEGYTF. DNA of the CDR3: TGTGCCAGCAGCTTAGATGTACGGCCTGAAGGCTACACCTTC.

The CDR3 DNA reads as TGTGCCAGCAGCCAAGATCGCCAGGGACGAAATGAAAAACTGTTTTTT. Translation gives CASSQDRQGRNEKLFF. The rearrangement links TRBV4-2 to TRBJ1-4, with D maybe TRBD1 (5 bases). Germline-derived CDR1 and CDR2 are LGHNA and YNFKEQ. The CDR3 is 16 residues long. Trimming pared 0 bases from V and 5 bases from J, leaving 13 bases between.